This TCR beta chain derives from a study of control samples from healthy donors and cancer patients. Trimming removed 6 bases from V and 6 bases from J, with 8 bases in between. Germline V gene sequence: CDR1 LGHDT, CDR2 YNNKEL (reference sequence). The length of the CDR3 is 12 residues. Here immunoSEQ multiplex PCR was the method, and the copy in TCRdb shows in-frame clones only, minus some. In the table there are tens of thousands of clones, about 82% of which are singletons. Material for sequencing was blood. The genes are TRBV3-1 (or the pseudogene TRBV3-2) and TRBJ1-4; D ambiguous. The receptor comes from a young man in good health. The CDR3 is CASSVIDEKLFF. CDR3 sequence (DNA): TGTGCCAGCAGTGTGATCGATGAAAAACTGTTTTTT.